A single sample gave rise to the 29 T cell receptor beta chains below, sequenced in a study of T cell changes during pregnancy in multiple sclerosis. Some clones are missing from TCRdb's copy, which holds only in-frame ones; the method was immunoSEQ multiplex PCR. The table includes 90,000 to 100,000 clones, around 90% detected once. This specimen consisted of peripheral blood, obtained after pregnancy. These receptors all come from a female donor in good health, enrolled as a control in a pregnancy study.

This clone was picked up one time. The J gene is TRBJ2-7, the V gene TRBV5-1, with a tentative D call TRBD1 (5 bases). The CDR3 has 13 amino acids. Germline V gives CDR1 SGHRS, CDR2 YFSETQ. V was trimmed by 4 bases and J by 2 bases, leaving 10 bases between them. The DNA of the CDR3 is TGCGCCAGCAGCAACCGACAGCCCTACGAGCAGTACTTC. This gives the protein CASSNRQPYEQYF.

The CDR3 sequence is CASSDGTAYEQYF. In DNA form, the CDR3 reads TGTGCCAGCAGCGATGGGACAGCCTACGAGCAGTACTTC. This chain connects TRBV5-4 to TRBJ2-7; 7 bases fit TRBD1. J lost 2 bases, V lost 4 bases, and 3 bases had no gene match. The CDR3 is made up of 13 amino acids. The germline gives CDR1 SGHNT, CDR2 YYREEE (reference sequence).

This sequence joins TRBV13 and TRBJ2-7; 10 bases map to TRBD1. Germline lookup yields CDR1 PRHDT and CDR2 FYEKMQ (reference sequence). V lost 3 bases to trimming and J lost 2 bases; unmatched junction nucleotides: 4. CDR3 size: 15 residues. CDR3 coding DNA: TGTGCCAGCAGCTTGGGACAGGGGCGCACCTACGAGCAGTACTTC. As protein: CASSLGQGRTYEQYF.

The chain employs TRBV4-1 and TRBJ2-3, with D perhaps TRBD2 (7 bases). Between the trimmed V and J ends, which lost 3 bases and 1 base, there was a span of 17 bases. CDR1 and CDR2 (germline): MGHRA, YSYEKL. There are 17 residues in the CDR3. The CDR3 DNA reads as TGCGCCAGCAGCCACCAAAGGGCGCGGGGGCGCACAGATACGCAGTATTTT. Residues: CASSHQRARGRTDTQYF.

V gene TRBV2 combines with J gene TRBJ2-1; 13 nucleotides align to TRBD2. Germline trimming cut 11 bases from V and 7 bases from J; bases unmatched to any gene: 5. The CDR3 contains 13 residues. Germline V gene data show CDR1 as SNHLY and CDR2 as FYNNEI. The CDR3 DNA sequence: TGTGCCGGGACTAGCGGGACGCGGAATGAGCAGTTCTTC. Translated, it gives CAGTSGTRNEQFF.

The chain uses TRBV5-4 and TRBJ2-1; a possible D gene is TRBD2 (6 bases). Per germline, CDR1 SGHNT and CDR2 YYREEE (reference sequence). Trimming cost V 3 bases and J 4 bases, with 17 bases left between them. The length of the CDR3 is 16 residues. The CDR3 DNA is TGTGCCAGCAGCTCGGCTGAGTTAGCGGATTACAATGAGCAGTTCTTC. Its protein is CASSSAELADYNEQFF.

In this sample, this clone turned up once. The chain joins TRBV19 to TRBJ2-3; no clear D gene. Germline V lookup: CDR1 LNHDA, CDR2 SQIVND (reference sequence). The CDR3 runs to 13 residues. V was trimmed by 7 bases and J by 5 bases, leaving 13 bases between them. CDR3 nucleotide sequence: TGTGCCAGTACCTTGTCCGCACAAGATACGCAGTATTTT. Protein product: CASTLSAQDTQYF.

This chain links TRBV10-2 with TRBJ2-7, with 8 bases matching TRBD2. There are 14 residues in the CDR3. Germline CDR1 reads WSHSY; CDR2 reads SAAADI. The trim removed 5 bases at V and 10 bases at J, leaving 13 bases unmatched. The CDR3 coding sequence is TGCGCCAGCAGTACTGAGGTCGATAGCGGGGCTCAGTACTTC. As protein: CASSTEVDSGAQYF.

The chain links TRBV27 to TRBJ1-2, with TRBD1 matching over 8 bases. CDR3 size: 12 residues. CDR1 is MNHEY, CDR2 SMNVEV, per germline (reference sequence). V shed 5 bases, J shed 9 bases, and the junction held 5 bases outside the gene matches. The CDR3 loop is CASSPGQGSYTF. CDR3 nucleotide sequence: TGTGCCAGCAGTCCCGGACAGGGCAGCTACACCTTC.

Regarding this clone: This same CDR3 is encoded by further DNA sequences in the sample. The chain links TRBV9 to TRBJ2-3; D unresolved. Between the trimmed V and J ends, which lost 3 bases and 3 bases, there was a span of 5 bases. The CDR3 spans 12 residues. CDR1 and CDR2 (germline): SGDLS, YYNGEE. The chain's CDR3 is CASSGRTDTQYF. In DNA, the CDR3 is TGTGCCAGCAGCGGTAGAACAGATACGCAGTATTTT.

Only a few counts were recorded for this clone. J is TRBJ2-3 and V is TRBV5-4; 12 bases are a match to TRBD2. Germline V gene lookup returns CDR1 SGHNT and CDR2 YYREEE (reference sequence). The CDR3 totals 15 residues. V lost 1 base and J lost 6; bases outside the gene matches: 3. CDR3: CASSLKTSGSDTQYF. Here the CDR3 DNA reads TGTGCCAGCAGCTTGAAGACTAGCGGGAGTGATACGCAGTATTTT.

CDR3 amino acids: CASSTASQLNEQFF. The CDR3 region has the DNA TGTGCCAGCAGCACAGCCAGCCAACTGAATGAGCAGTTCTTC. This chain joins TRBV28 and TRBJ2-1, with D unclear. Trimming shortened V by 6 bases and J by 7 bases, and 16 bases separated the two germline ends. Germline V gene data show CDR1 as MDHEN and CDR2 as SYDVKM. CDR3 length equals 14 residues. Full variable domain (remainder filled in from reference TRBV28 and TRBJ2-1): DVKVTQSSRYLVKRTGEKVFLECVQDMDHENMFWYRQDPGLGLRLIYFSYDVKMKEKGDIPEGYSVSREKKERFSLILESASTNQTSMYLCASSTASQLNEQFFGPGTRLTVL.

Comments on this clone: Other DNA sequences in this sample translate to the same CDR3. The chain is built from TRBV28 and TRBJ1-5, with 9 bases fitting TRBD1. CDR3 length: 14 amino acids. The V segment lost 3 bases and the J segment 5 bases; nucleotides outside the gene matches: 2. Looked up from germline, CDR1 is MDHEN and CDR2 is SYDVKM. Written as DNA, the CDR3 is TGTGCCAGCAGTTTGGACAGGGGCGATCAGCCCCAGCATTTT. Translating it yields CASSLDRGDQPQHF. Complete variable domain (other parts from reference TRBV28 and TRBJ1-5): DVKVTQSSRYLVKRTGEKVFLECVQDMDHENMFWYRQDPGLGLRLIYFSYDVKMKEKGDIPEGYSVSREKKERFSLILESASTNQTSMYLCASSLDRGDQPQHFGDGTRLSIL.

The chain joins TRBV19 to TRBJ1-1; TRBD1 agrees at 9 bases. Trimming cost V 2 bases and J 5 bases; bases outside gene matches: 12. Per germline, CDR1 LNHDA and CDR2 SQIVND (reference sequence). CDR3 length: 17 residues. DNA of the CDR3: TGTGCCAGTAGTATAAGGAGGTTGCGCGACAGGGGGACTGAAGCTTTCTTT. Its translation is CASSIRRLRDRGTEAFF.

This chain connects TRBV28 to TRBJ2-2, with 10 bases lining up with TRBD2. The ends lost 5 bases at V and 8 bases at J; junction bases unmatched: 23. CDR1 is MDHEN, CDR2 SYDVKM, per germline. The CDR3 sequence is 20 residues long. In DNA form, the CDR3 reads TGTGCCAGCAGTCCCCCGGTTTTTAAGCGGGGGGGTGAGGGGAGAGGGGAGCTGTTTTTT. It specifies CASSPPVFKRGGEGRGELFF.

The V call is TRBV29-1, the J call TRBJ2-5; D gene ambiguous. Looked up from germline, CDR1 is SQVTM and CDR2 is ANQGSEA. The CDR3 is made up of 11 amino acids. Trimming cost V 4 bases and J 4 bases, with 7 bases left between them. The CDR3 sequence: CSVAVGETQYF. The CDR3 DNA is TGCAGCGTTGCCGTCGGAGAGACCCAGTACTTC.

The chain couples TRBV28 to TRBJ1-1; 9 nucleotides line up with TRBD1. The CDR3 totals 13 residues. The germline V gene has CDR1 MDHEN and CDR2 SYDVKM. With 8 bases clipped from V and 7 bases from J, the junction kept 8 bases outside the gene matches. CDR3 DNA: TGTGCCAGCTTTACAGGGGGCGCGGGTGAAGCTTTCTTT. As protein: CASFTGGAGEAFF.

The gene calls are TRBV28 and TRBJ1-4; the D gene is possibly TRBD1 (6 bases). V shed 2 bases and J shed 14 bases, with 18 bases lying between them. Germline CDR1 is MDHEN and CDR2 is SYDVKM. This CDR3 region has 14 residues. The CDR3, as DNA: TGTGCCAGCAGTTTAGGGTCTATTGGGGGCGTTCTGTTTTTT. Translation: CASSLGSIGGVLFF.

The rearrangement uses TRBV7-2 and TRBJ2-5, with 9 bases identical to TRBD2. The J segment lost 4 bases and the V segment lost 5 bases, leaving 8 bases of the junction unmatched. In germline, CDR1 is SGHTA, CDR2 FQGNSA. The CDR3 covers 15 residues. CDR3 DNA: TGTGCCAGCAGCCTTAGCGGGGGTCCAATAGAGACCCAGTACTTC. Its translation: CASSLSGGPIETQYF.

The rearrangement links TRBV18 to TRBJ2-1; D tentatively reads TRBD1 or TRBD2 (5 bases each). Trimming took off 9 bases at V and 8 bases at J, with 23 bases between the two ends. The germline gives CDR1 KGHSH, CDR2 LQKENI. The CDR3 sequence is 15 residues long. CDR3 DNA: TGTGCCAGTCCACCAGGGAGCGGCCCGGTAGATGAGCAGTTCTTC. This gives the protein CASPPGSGPVDEQFF.

The chain has TRBV25-1 and TRBJ1-5; a weak D match, TRBD1 (5 bases). This CDR3 region has 14 residues. Looked up from germline, CDR1 is MGHDK and CDR2 is SYGVNS. Trimming took 6 bases from V and 5 from J, leaving 14 bases between them. CDR3: CASRGGAGYQPQHF. CDR3 nucleotide sequence: TGTGCCAGCAGGGGCGGGGCAGGGTATCAGCCCCAGCATTTT.

The chain employs TRBV9 and TRBJ2-5, with 9 bases identical to TRBD1. The CDR3 has 14 residues. Trimming cost V 3 bases and J 4 bases; bases outside gene matches: 4. CDR1 and CDR2 from the germline V gene are SGDLS and YYNGEE. The chain's CDR3 is CASSEGQGRETQYF. CDR3 nucleotide sequence: TGTGCCAGCAGCGAGGGACAGGGTCGAGAGACCCAGTACTTC. The variable domain in full, with the rest retrieved from reference TRBV9 and TRBJ2-5, is DSGVTQTPKHLITATGQRVTLRCSPRSGDLSVYWYQQSLDQGLQFLIQYYNGEERAKGNILERFSAQQFPDLHSELNLSSLELGDSALYFCASSEGQGRETQYFGPGTRLLVL.

The rearrangement links TRBV7-9 to TRBJ2-5, with TRBD2 identical over 11 bases. With the DNA end fitting TRBJ2-7 better, the J assignment may be wrong. The length of the CDR3 is 15 residues. Germline CDR1 and CDR2: SEHNR and FQNEAQ (reference sequence). CDR3 sequence reads: CASSPRLAGRHEQYF. The DNA of the CDR3 is TGTGCCAGCAGCCCTAGACTAGCGGGACGCCACGAGCAGTACTTC.

This chain joins TRBV2 and TRBJ1-5; D remains unclear. Germline assignment: CDR1 SNHLY and CDR2 FYNNEI. V was clipped by 2 bases and J by 3 bases, with 23 bases between them. This CDR3 region has 19 residues. The CDR3 bases are TGTGCCAGCAGTGAATCAAGGTGGACGGAGGGCAGCGACAATCAGCCCCAGCATTTT. Translated, it gives CASSESRWTEGSDNQPQHF.

In DNA form, the CDR3 reads TGTGCCAGCTCACAGCGGGCGGTGGGCACCGGGGAGCTGTTTTTT. Its translation is CASSQRAVGTGELFF. This sequence joins TRBV18 and TRBJ2-2; tentatively, D is TRBD2 (6 bases). CDR1 and CDR2 from the germline V gene are KGHSH and LQKENI. The CDR3 contains 15 residues. V was trimmed by 4 bases and J by 4 bases, leaving 13 bases between them.

The gene calls are TRBV2 and TRBJ2-5, with D unclear. This CDR3 comprises 12 residues. The germline CDR1 and CDR2 sequences are SNHLY and FYNNEI. The ends were cut back, 6 bases at V and 0 bases at J, with 5 bases in the middle. In DNA, the CDR3 is TGTGCCAGCAGCTACTACCAAGAGACCCAGTACTTC. It translates to CASSYYQETQYF.

The chain is built from TRBV6-6 and TRBJ2-7, with TRBD2 matching 12 bases. Germline lookup yields CDR1 MNHNY and CDR2 SVGAGI (reference sequence). This CDR3 contains 16 residues. V gave up 4 bases and J gave up 6 bases; unmatched junction bases: 10. CDR3 loop: CASSFLAGGRSSEQYF. In DNA, the CDR3 is TGTGCCAGCAGTTTTCTAGCGGGGGGGCGGTCAAGCGAGCAGTACTTC.

This chain joins TRBV6-1 and TRBJ2-2; no definite D call. The CDR3 covers 13 residues. Trimming pared 6 bases from V and 6 bases from J, leaving 11 bases between. Germline V lookup: CDR1 MNHNS, CDR2 SASEGT. This chain's CDR3 is CASSENRSGELFF. CDR3 coding DNA: TGTGCCAGCAGCGAAAACCGGTCCGGGGAGCTGTTTTTT.

This clone showed up just once. The CDR3 ends on some other residue instead of the conserved phenylalanine or tryptophan, so this is likely a read error. The DNA is left out, because the CDR3 cannot be placed on it with certainty; the CDR3 is given as TCRdb lists it. The chain carries TRBV9 and TRBJ2-7; whether TRBD1, the table's D call, matches the DNA was not checked. Germline V gene sequence: CDR1 SGDLS, CDR2 YYNGEE. The CDR3 is made up of 12 amino acids, end residues included. CDR3 amino acids: CASRDRTGPGRI.